The 19 T cell receptor beta chains in this list originate from one sample, sequenced in a study of OX40 agonist ivuxolimab in advanced cancers. TCRdb's table, derived via immunoSEQ multiplex PCR, lists solely in-frame clones and lacks some. The sample shows 30,000 to 40,000 clones, 75% to 90% of them seen only once. Specimen: CD4+ or CD8+ T cells sorted from blood, collected in a trial of the OX40 agonist ivuxolimab. All receptors derive from an adult with an advanced solid tumor such as melanoma, head and neck, liver or kidney cancer.

This chain joins TRBV29-1 and TRBJ2-7; tentative D call: TRBD1 (5 bases). V was clipped by 4 bases and J by 3 bases, with 10 bases between them. This CDR3 comprises 12 residues. CDR1 and CDR2 from the germline V gene are SQVTM and ANQGSEA. CDR3 sequence reads: CSVGGGSYEQYF. Written as DNA, the CDR3 is TGCAGCGTTGGGGGCGGCAGCTACGAGCAGTACTTC.

The J gene is TRBJ1-2, the V gene TRBV18, with D maybe TRBD1 (6 bases). In germline, CDR1 is KGHSH, CDR2 LQKENI. With 5 bases removed from V and 2 bases from J, the gap between germline ends came to 21 bases. CDR3 length: 17 amino acids. DNA of the CDR3: TGTGCCAGCTCAAGGGGACAACTTTCTTCTACGAACTATGGCTACACCTTC. Its protein is CASSRGQLSSTNYGYTF. The whole variable domain, filled in from reference TRBV18 and TRBJ1-2, reads NAGVMQNPRHLVRRRGQEARLRCSPMKGHSHVYWYRQLPEEGLKFMVYLQKENIIDESGMPKERFSAEFPKEGPSILRIQQVVRGDSAAYFCASSRGQLSSTNYGYTFGSGTRLTVV.

The rearrangement uses TRBV5-8 and TRBJ1-2; 7 bases match TRBD1. Germline V gene data show CDR1 as SGHTS and CDR2 as YDEGEE. The CDR3 consists of 16 residues. V dropped 3 bases and J dropped 2; count of bases not matched to a gene: 10. DNA of the CDR3: TGTGCCAGCAGCTCTAGGACAGGCGGGATCAACTATGGCTACACCTTC. As protein: CASSSRTGGINYGYTF. The variable domain in full, with the rest retrieved from reference TRBV5-8 and TRBJ1-2, is EAGVTQSPTHLIKTRGQQATLRCSPISGHTSVYWYQQALGLGLQFLLWYDEGEERNRGNFPPRFSGRQFPNYSSELNVNALELEDSALYLCASSSRTGGINYGYTFGSGTRLTVV.

V and J are TRBV6-5 and TRBJ1-1; D is unresolved. From germline, CDR1 is MNHEY and CDR2 SVGAGI. This CDR3 is 12 amino acids long. The ends were cut back, 0 bases at V and 4 bases at J, with 3 bases in the middle. CDR3 sequence: CASSYSSTEAFF. The CDR3 DNA is TGTGCCAGCAGTTACTCGAGCACTGAAGCTTTCTTT.

CDR3 nucleotides: TGTGCCAGCTCACCTCTGGGGGACAGCACAGATACGCAGTATTTT. Amino acids: CASSPLGDSTDTQYF. The chain recombines TRBV18 with TRBJ2-3; D is perhaps TRBD1 or TRBD2 (5 bases each). Trimming pared 3 bases from V and 0 bases from J, leaving 10 bases between. The CDR3 sequence is 15 residues long. CDR1 is KGHSH, CDR2 LQKENI, per germline.

The rearrangement links TRBV6-6 to TRBJ1-3; possibly TRBD1 for D (6 bases). The CDR3 is 13 residues long. Germline V gene lookup returns CDR1 MNHNY and CDR2 SVGAGI (reference sequence). Trimming removed 10 bases at V and 10 bases at J, with 20 bases between. CDR3 bases: TGTGCCATCGCTGGAAGGACAGAAGAGACCATATATTTT. This sequence encodes CAIAGRTEETIYF.

This sequence joins TRBV10-3 and TRBJ2-7; D is unclear. This CDR3 is built from 14 residues. Germline V gene lookup returns CDR1 ENHRY and CDR2 SYGVKD. Deletions cut 5 bases from V and 0 bases from J, with 11 bases between. CDR3 nucleotides: TGTGCCATCAGTACGTCGGCAGGCTCCTACGAGCAGTACTTC. Protein: CAISTSAGSYEQYF.

Written as DNA, the CDR3 is TGCGCCAGCAGCCCGTCTCCTGACAGGGGCGATGAGCAGTTCTTC. Amino acids: CASSPSPDRGDEQFF. This chain uses TRBV5-1 with TRBJ2-1; 8 bases are shared with TRBD1. CDR3 length: 15 amino acids. J was trimmed by 8 bases and V by 4 bases; bases with no gene match: 11. Looked up from germline, CDR1 is SGHRS and CDR2 is YFSETQ.

The V and J genes are TRBV5-4 and TRBJ2-5; possibly TRBD1 or TRBD2 for D (6 bases each). This CDR3 is built from 12 residues. The germline CDR1 and CDR2 sequences are SGHNT and YYREEE (reference sequence). V gave up 9 bases and J gave up 5 bases, with 14 bases separating them. CDR3 amino acids: CATKGGVETQYF. CDR3 in DNA: TGTGCCACCAAGGGGGGCGTCGAGACCCAGTACTTC.

The V gene is TRBV4-1, the J gene TRBJ1-1; 7 nucleotides match TRBD1. This CDR3 comprises 15 residues. The V gene end was trimmed by 4 bases and the J gene end by 1 base; junction bases not matched to a gene: 6. Germline V gene lookup returns CDR1 MGHRA and CDR2 YSYEKL. CDR3 amino acids: CASSPLGQKNTEAFF. CDR3 DNA sequence: TGCGCCAGCAGCCCTCTGGGACAGAAGAACACTGAAGCTTTCTTT.

This chain links TRBV7-3 with TRBJ2-1; TRBD1 agrees at 8 bases. V lost 5 bases and J lost 15; bases outside the gene matches: 9. The germline V gene encodes CDR1 SGHTA and CDR2 FQGTGA. The CDR3 consists of 12 residues. The CDR3 loop reads CASSPRTGLAFF. For the CDR3, the DNA is TGTGCCAGCAGCCCCCGGACAGGGTTGGCGTTCTTC.

The chain employs TRBV11-2 and TRBJ1-4; 7 bases align to TRBD1. The CDR3 sequence is 13 residues long. Germline CDR1 reads SGHAT; CDR2 reads FQNNGV. Germline trimming cut 7 bases from V and 4 bases from J; bases unmatched to any gene: 3. The CDR3 is CASTGQLNEKLFF. In nucleotides, the CDR3 is TGTGCCAGCACGGGACAGCTTAATGAAAAACTGTTTTTT.

The CDR3 sequence is CASTLEATDTQYF. The CDR3 DNA reads TGTGCCAGCACCTTAGAAGCCACAGATACGCAGTATTTT. The J gene is TRBJ2-3, the V gene TRBV28, with no clear D. Germline lookup yields CDR1 MDHEN and CDR2 SYDVKM. The CDR3 totals 13 residues. V was shortened by 7 bases and J by 2 bases, with 10 bases between the two germline ends.

V and J are TRBV6-6 and TRBJ2-4; 9 bases align to TRBD1. The CDR3 is made up of 15 amino acids. From germline, CDR1 is MNHNY and CDR2 SVGAGI (reference sequence). The V segment lost 0 bases and the J segment 8 bases; nucleotides outside the gene matches: 5. The CDR3 sequence: CASSYSGTGKDIQYF. The CDR3 nucleotides read TGTGCCAGCAGTTACTCAGGGACAGGGAAGGACATTCAGTACTTC.

This clone was observed a handful of times. The CDR3 region has the DNA TGTGCCAGCGGGCAGGTTAATCAGCCCCAGCATTTT. Translating gives CASGQVNQPQHF. The chain uses TRBV7-2 and TRBJ1-5; no clear D. The CDR3 loop spans 12 amino acids. CDR1 SGHTA and CDR2 FQGNSA come from the germline V gene. V lost 8 bases and J lost 4, with 9 bases in between.

The chain carries TRBV28 and TRBJ1-6, with 9 positions matching TRBD1. Trimming cost V 5 bases and J 8 bases; bases outside gene matches: 19. This CDR3 has 19 residues. Germline V CDR1 and CDR2: MDHEN, SYDVKM. The CDR3: CASSATRNRGLRSDSPLHF. CDR3 nucleotides: TGTGCCAGCAGTGCGACCCGCAACAGGGGGCTCCGATCCGATTCACCCCTCCACTTT.

This clone was detected a few times. The V and J genes are TRBV5-1 and TRBJ2-7; tentatively, D is TRBD1 (5 bases). This CDR3 comprises 14 residues. Germline V gene lookup returns CDR1 SGHRS and CDR2 YFSETQ. V was trimmed by 2 bases and J by 4 bases, leaving 13 bases between them. CDR3 region: CASSLRQRSYEQYF. CDR3 coding DNA: TGCGCCAGCAGCTTACGACAGAGGAGTTACGAGCAGTACTTC.

The rearrangement uses TRBV5-1 and TRBJ2-7, with D hard to call. The CDR3 length is 17 residues. V lost 0 bases, J lost 5 bases, and 21 bases lay in between. The germline V gene has CDR1 SGHRS and CDR2 YFSETQ. CDR3 sequence: CASSLAAGSAGTDEQYF. The CDR3 DNA follows: TGCGCCAGCAGCTTGGCCGCAGGCTCAGCAGGTACTGACGAGCAGTACTTC.

This chain connects TRBV27 to TRBJ1-1; D gene unclear. Per germline, CDR1 MNHEY and CDR2 SMNVEV (reference sequence). The length of the CDR3 is 14 residues. Trimming removed 4 bases at V and 0 bases at J, with 9 bases between. The CDR3 reads CASSSPTVNTEAFF. The CDR3 DNA sequence: TGTGCCAGCAGTTCCCCGACTGTGAACACTGAAGCTTTCTTT.